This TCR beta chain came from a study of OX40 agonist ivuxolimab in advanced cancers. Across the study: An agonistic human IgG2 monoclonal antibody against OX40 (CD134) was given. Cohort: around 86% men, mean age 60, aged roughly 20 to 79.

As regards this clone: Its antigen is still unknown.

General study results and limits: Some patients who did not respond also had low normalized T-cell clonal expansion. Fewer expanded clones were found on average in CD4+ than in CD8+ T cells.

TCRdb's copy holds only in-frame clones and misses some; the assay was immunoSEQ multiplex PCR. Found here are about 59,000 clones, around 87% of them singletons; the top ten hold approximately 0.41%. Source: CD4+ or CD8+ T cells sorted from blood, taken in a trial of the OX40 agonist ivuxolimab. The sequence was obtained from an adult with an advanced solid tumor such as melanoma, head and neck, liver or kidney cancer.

The CDR3 region is CATSPGTANYGYTF. The CDR3 bases are TGTGCCACTTCCCCCGGGACAGCGAACTATGGCTACACCTTC. The V and J genes are TRBV10-3 and TRBJ1-2; 7 bases agree with TRBD1. With V trimmed by 10 bases and J by 2 bases, 10 bases remained unmatched. Germline loops: CDR1 ENHRY, CDR2 SYGVKD. CDR3 size: 14 residues.